This T cell receptor beta chain came from a study of shared clonotypes between healthy human individuals. Study conclusions and caveats: Deeper or shallower sequencing was expected to change how clonotypes are shared among donors.

As to this clone: As yet, its antigen is unknown.

Only Caucasian adults living in Nashville, Tennessee served as donors. The junction had 9 bases not matched to a gene; V was cut back by 4 bases and J by 3 bases. In germline, CDR1 is SGHTA, CDR2 FQGTGA. This CDR3 is 16 amino acids long. Only in-frame clones appear in the TCRdb table, and some are missing; sequencing was by immunoSEQ multiplex PCR. The sample has about 510,000 clones, 60% to 85% seen once. This TCR was recovered from a woman between 40 and 55 years old in good health. Some clones in this sample may be carry-over from other donors' samples. The sample was PBMCs. This chain uses TRBV7-3 with TRBJ2-7; 10 nucleotides agree with TRBD2. CDR3 sequence: CASSSPGLADYYEQYF. The CDR3 nucleotides are TGTGCCAGCAGCTCCCCCGGACTAGCGGACTACTACGAGCAGTACTTC.